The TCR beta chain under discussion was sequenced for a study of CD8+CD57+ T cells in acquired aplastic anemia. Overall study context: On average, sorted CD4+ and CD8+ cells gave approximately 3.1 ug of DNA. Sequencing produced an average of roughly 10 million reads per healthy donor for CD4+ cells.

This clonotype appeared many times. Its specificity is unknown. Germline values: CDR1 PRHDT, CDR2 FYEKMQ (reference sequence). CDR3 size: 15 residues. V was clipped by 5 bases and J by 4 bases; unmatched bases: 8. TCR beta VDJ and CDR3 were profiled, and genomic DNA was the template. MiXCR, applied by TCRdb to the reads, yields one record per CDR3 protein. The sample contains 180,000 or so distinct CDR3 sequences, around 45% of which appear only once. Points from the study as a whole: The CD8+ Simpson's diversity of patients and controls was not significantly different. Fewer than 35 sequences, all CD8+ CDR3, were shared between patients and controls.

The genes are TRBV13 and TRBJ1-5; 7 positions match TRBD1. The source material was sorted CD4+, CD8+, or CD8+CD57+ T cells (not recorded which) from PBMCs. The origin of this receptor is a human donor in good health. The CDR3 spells CASSTDREANQPQHF. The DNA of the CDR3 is TGTGCCAGCAGCACTGACAGGGAGGCGAATCAGCCCCAGCATTTT.